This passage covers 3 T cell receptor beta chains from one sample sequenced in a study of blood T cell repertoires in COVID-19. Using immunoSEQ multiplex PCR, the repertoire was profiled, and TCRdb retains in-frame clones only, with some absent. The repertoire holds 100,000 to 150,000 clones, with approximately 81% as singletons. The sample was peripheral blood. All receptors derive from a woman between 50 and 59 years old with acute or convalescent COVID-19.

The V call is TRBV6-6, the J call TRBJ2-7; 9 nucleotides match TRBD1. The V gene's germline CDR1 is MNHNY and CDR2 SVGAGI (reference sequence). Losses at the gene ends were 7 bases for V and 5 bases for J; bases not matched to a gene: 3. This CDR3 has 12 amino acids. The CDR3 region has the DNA TGTGCCAGCAACCGGGACAGGGACGAGCAGTACTTC. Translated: CASNRDRDEQYF.

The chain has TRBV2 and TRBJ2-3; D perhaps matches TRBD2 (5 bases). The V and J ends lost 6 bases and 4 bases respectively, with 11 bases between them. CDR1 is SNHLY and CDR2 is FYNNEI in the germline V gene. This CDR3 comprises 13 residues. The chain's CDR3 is CASSGDGADTQYF. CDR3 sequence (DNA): TGTGCCAGCAGCGGGGATGGTGCAGATACGCAGTATTTT.

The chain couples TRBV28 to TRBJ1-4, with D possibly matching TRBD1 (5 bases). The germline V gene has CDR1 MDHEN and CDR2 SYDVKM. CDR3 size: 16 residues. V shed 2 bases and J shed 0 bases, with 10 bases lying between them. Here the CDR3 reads CASSLTGGTTNEKLFF. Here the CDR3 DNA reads TGTGCCAGCAGTTTAACAGGCGGTACAACTAATGAAAAACTGTTTTTT. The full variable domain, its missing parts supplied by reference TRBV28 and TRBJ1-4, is DVKVTQSSRYLVKRTGEKVFLECVQDMDHENMFWYRQDPGLGLRLIYFSYDVKMKEKGDIPEGYSVSREKKERFSLILESASTNQTSMYLCASSLTGGTTNEKLFFGSGTQLSVL.